This is a list of T cell receptor beta chains from one sample in a study of blood T cell repertoires in COVID-19. TCRdb's table, derived via immunoSEQ multiplex PCR, lists solely in-frame clones and lacks some. The data contain approximately 75,000 clones, approximately 79% of them singletons. Sequenced sample: peripheral blood. All receptors come from a human donor with acute or convalescent COVID-19. The donor label of this sample is uncertain. Both conserved end residues are part of each CDR3. The D gene is left open where the match is weak. Not every row has a clone size; where given, it reads once, few, many or a size class.

clone_size	v_call	d_call	j_call	cdr3_nt	cdr3_aa
-	TRBV6-5	-	TRBJ1-1	TGTGCCAGCAGGCCTTGGGGGCTGGGCACTGAAGCTTTCTTT	CASRPWGLGTEAFF
-	TRBV21-1	-	TRBJ1-2	TGTGCCAGCAGCAAAGAGAGAGTAGGAGGAAGAGGTGGCTACACCTTC	CASSKERVGGRGGYTF
-	TRBV29-1	TRBD1	TRBJ2-2	TGCAGCGCACATAGCAGGGCAGGGGGTATCGGGGAGCTGTTTTTT	CSAHSRAGGIGELFF
-	TRBV15	-	TRBJ2-5	TGTGCCACCAGCAGAGATCTGGCAGTCCAAGAGACCCAGTACTTC	CATSRDLAVQETQYF
few	TRBV7-8	-	TRBJ1-1	TGTGCCAGCAGCCTCAGGGCGTCGAACACTGAAGCTTTCTTT	CASSLRASNTEAFF
-	TRBV5-1	-	TRBJ1-6	TGCGCCAGCGAGGGACTTACGACTTATAGGAGCTCCTATAATTCACCCCTCCACTTT	CASEGLTTYRSSYNSPLHF
once	TRBV5-1	TRBD1	TRBJ2-5	TGCGCCAGCAGCTTGGCCCTGGGACAGGGCGGAGAGACCCAGTACTTC	CASSLALGQGGETQYF
-	TRBV11-1	-	TRBJ2-1	TGTGCCAGCAGTCTACTAGGCAATGAGCAGTTCTTC	CASSLLGNEQFF
-	TRBV20-1	-	TRBJ2-5	TGCAGTGCTAGAGTGGGGGGGACCCAGTACTTC	CSARVGGTQYF
-	TRBV7-6	-	TRBJ2-1	TGTGCCAGCAGCTTAATCTCCGGAGATGAGCAGTTCTTC	CASSLISGDEQFF
-	TRBV5-4	-	TRBJ2-5	TGTGCCAGCAGCCCCGGGCCCAGGGAAAGCGAGACCCAGTACTTC	CASSPGPRESETQYF
-	TRBV19	-	TRBJ1-1	TGTGCCAGTAGTATCCTCGCGGCCGCTGAAGCTTTCTTT	CASSILAAAEAFF
-	TRBV10-1	-	TRBJ2-3	TGCGCCAGCAGCCCTTGGGGAGGCGTTACGCAGTATTTT	CASSPWGGVTQYF
-	TRBV7-2	TRBD1	TRBJ2-7	TGTGCCAGCAGCTTCGACAGGGGCGAGCAGTACTTC	CASSFDRGEQYF
once	TRBV28	-	TRBJ2-2	TGTGCCAGCAGAGGACAGTCGAACACCGGGGAGCTGTTTTTT	CASRGQSNTGELFF
-	TRBV28	TRBD1	TRBJ1-4	TGTGCCAGCAGTGGGCGGAGGGACAGCGGGGAAAAACTGTTTTTT	CASSGRRDSGEKLFF